The 30 T cell receptor beta chains below all came from one sample that was sequenced in a study of lymphopenia after photon versus proton radiotherapy. Using immunoSEQ multiplex PCR, the repertoire was profiled, and TCRdb retains in-frame clones only, with some absent. The sample records about 24,000 clones, around 85% being singletons. The specimen comprised peripheral blood, sampled from a patient treated with photon-based radiotherapy. These receptors all stem from a man between 60 and 75 years old with pancreatic cancer.

This chain uses TRBV7-9 with TRBJ2-7, with D possibly TRBD1 on 6 matching bases. Germline V gene lookup returns CDR1 SEHNR and CDR2 FQNEAQ (reference sequence). CDR3 size: 15 residues. Trimming stripped 2 bases from V and 2 bases from J, with 13 bases between. The CDR3: CASSLKGTPTYEQYF. The CDR3 DNA reads TGTGCCAGCAGCTTAAAAGGGACACCGACCTACGAGCAGTACTTC.

The chain couples TRBV6-1 to TRBJ2-7; 9 nucleotides line up with TRBD1. CDR3 length: 14 amino acids. The J segment lost 3 bases and the V segment lost 3 bases, leaving 3 bases of the junction unmatched. Germline assignment: CDR1 MNHNS and CDR2 SASEGT. This chain's CDR3 is CASSDRTGDYEQYF. CDR3 DNA sequence: TGTGCCAGCAGTGACCGGACAGGGGACTACGAGCAGTACTTC.

This clone was recorded once. The genes are TRBV7-9 and TRBJ1-1; no definite D call. Deletions cut 3 bases from V and 0 bases from J, with 11 bases between. The CDR3 has 15 amino acids. Germline V gene data show CDR1 as SEHNR and CDR2 as FQNEAQ (reference sequence). CDR3 coding DNA: TGTGCCAGCAGCTTTGGCGTTGTGCTGAACACTGAAGCTTTCTTT. Its translation is CASSFGVVLNTEAFF.

V usage is TRBV11-2 and J usage is TRBJ1-4; maybe TRBD1 (6 bases). Trimming removed 1 base at V and 7 bases at J, with 22 bases between. This CDR3 has 18 amino acids. Germline CDR1 and CDR2: SGHAT and FQNNGV. CDR3: CASSLVAGLGARGEKLFF. The DNA of the CDR3 is TGTGCCAGCAGCTTAGTCGCAGGACTGGGGGCAAGAGGTGAAAAACTGTTTTTT. The whole variable domain, remainder taken from reference TRBV11-2 and TRBJ1-4, is EAGVAQSPRYKIIEKRQSVAFWCNPISGHATLYWYQQILGQGPKLLIQFQNNGVVDDSQLPKDRFSAERLKGVDSTLKIQPAKLEDSAVYLCASSLVAGLGARGEKLFFGSGTQLSVL.

The chain couples TRBV10-2 to TRBJ2-2; 11 bases align to TRBD1. The trim removed 0 bases at V and 3 bases at J, leaving 6 bases unmatched. The germline gives CDR1 WSHSY, CDR2 SAAADI. This CDR3 is built from 18 residues. The CDR3 loop is CASSESGGTGGYTGELFF. CDR3 nucleotides: TGCGCCAGCAGTGAGTCGGGCGGGACAGGGGGTTACACCGGGGAGCTGTTTTTT.

The V and J genes are TRBV6-5 and TRBJ2-1, with D possibly TRBD1 on 6 matching bases. CDR1 and CDR2 from the germline V gene are MNHEY and SVGAGI. The V end lost 2 bases, the J end lost 2 bases, and 13 bases lay between the germline ends. The CDR3 length is 16 residues. The CDR3 nucleotides are TGTGCCAGCAGTTACGGGGGCAGTGTCGCCTACAATGAGCAGTTCTTC. Translating gives CASSYGGSVAYNEQFF.

The chain combines TRBV7-2 with TRBJ1-6, with D uncertain. The CDR3 sequence is 13 residues long. Deletions cut 6 bases from V and 11 bases from J, with 14 bases between. Germline lookup yields CDR1 SGHTA and CDR2 FQGNSA. CDR3 sequence reads: CASSSVPETPLHF. In DNA form, the CDR3 reads TGTGCCAGCAGTTCAGTTCCGGAGACACCCCTCCACTTT.

The chain is built from TRBV30 and TRBJ2-5; tentatively, D is TRBD1 (6 bases). This CDR3 comprises 15 residues. Looked up from germline, CDR1 is GTSNPN and CDR2 is SVGIG (reference sequence). V lost 2 bases and J 4 bases, leaving 17 bases between the germline ends. The CDR3 coding sequence is TGTGCCTGGAGTTTTGGTTTGGGGGCAGGAGAGACCCAGTACTTC. As protein: CAWSFGLGAGETQYF. The variable domain in full, with the rest retrieved from reference TRBV30 and TRBJ2-5, is SQTIHQWPATLVQPVGSPLSLECTVEGTSNPNLYWYRQAAGRGLQLLFYSVGIGQISSEVPQNLSASRPQDRQFILSSKKLLLSDSGFYLCAWSFGLGAGETQYFGPGTRLLVL.

The genes are TRBV2 and TRBJ1-1; 8 nucleotides agree with TRBD1. Germline CDR1 and CDR2: SNHLY and FYNNEI. There are 14 residues in the CDR3. V shed 5 bases, J shed 7 bases, and the junction held 9 bases outside the gene matches. CDR3: CASSTQGARSEAFF. DNA for the CDR3: TGTGCCAGCAGTACCCAGGGGGCGCGCAGTGAAGCTTTCTTT.

This chain uses TRBV4-2 with TRBJ2-3, with 8 bases matching TRBD2. The CDR3 totals 18 residues. The V and J ends lost 1 base and 0 bases, in that order; junction bases with no gene match: 9. CDR1 and CDR2 from the germline V gene are LGHNA and YNFKEQ. CDR3 amino acids: CASSQAVGSSGSTDTQYF. The CDR3 DNA reads as TGTGCCAGCAGCCAAGCGGTAGGTTCTAGCGGGAGCACAGATACGCAGTATTTT.

The chain joins TRBV9 to TRBJ1-2, with 8 bases that match TRBD1. This CDR3 region has 15 residues. The germline CDR1 and CDR2 sequences are SGDLS and YYNGEE. V lost 0 bases to trimming and J lost 8 bases; unmatched junction nucleotides: 9. The CDR3 loop is CASSVVGTGGKGYTF. CDR3 nucleotides: TGTGCCAGCAGCGTAGTGGGTACAGGGGGGAAAGGCTACACCTTC.

The chain couples TRBV5-4 to TRBJ2-1; perhaps TRBD2 as D (5 bases). Trimming pared 2 bases from V and 9 bases from J, leaving 15 bases between. Germline V CDR1 and CDR2: SGHNT, YYREEE (reference sequence). The CDR3 totals 14 residues. The CDR3 loop reads CASSLVAEGSEQFF. The CDR3 DNA sequence: TGTGCCAGCAGCTTAGTAGCTGAGGGCAGTGAGCAGTTCTTC.

This clone was seen a few times. V and J are TRBV4-2 and TRBJ1-2; D is undetermined. V was clipped by 5 bases and J by 4 bases, with 14 bases between them. The germline gives CDR1 LGHNA, CDR2 YNFKEQ. This CDR3 contains 14 residues. The CDR3 region has the DNA TGTGCCAGCAGCTTAGGTACAGAACTCTATGGCTACACCTTC. Amino acid sequence: CASSLGTELYGYTF.

This clone has a handful of counts. The chain couples TRBV9 to TRBJ1-1; D remains ambiguous. V lost 3 bases and J lost 6, with 15 bases in between. Germline loops: CDR1 SGDLS, CDR2 YYNGEE. The length of the CDR3 is 14 residues. As DNA, the CDR3 is TGTGCCAGCAGCGCAAGTTTGTCCGGGGCTGAAGCTTTCTTT. It yields the protein CASSASLSGAEAFF.

The CDR3 nucleotides are TGCAGCGCCCTCCTGGACAGGGGAATTCGGGGCTACACCTTC. It encodes CSALLDRGIRGYTF. The chain joins TRBV29-1 to TRBJ1-2, with 9 bases that match TRBD1. The CDR3 totals 14 residues. Per germline, CDR1 SQVTM and CDR2 ANQGSEA. With V trimmed by 7 bases and J by 8 bases, 14 bases remained unmatched.

This chain links TRBV18 with TRBJ1-1; tentatively, D is TRBD1 (5 bases). Germline CDR1 is KGHSH and CDR2 is LQKENI. Between the trimmed V and J ends, which lost 10 bases and 4 bases, there was a span of 16 bases. CDR3 length: 13 amino acids. DNA for the CDR3: TGTGCCACCCAGCCTCTTGGGGCCACTGAAGCTTTCTTT. Translated: CATQPLGATEAFF.

This clone was counted once. The chain employs TRBV9 and TRBJ2-3; TRBD2 agrees at 7 bases. Germline CDR1 reads SGDLS; CDR2 reads YYNGEE. V lost 0 bases to trimming and J lost 3 bases; unmatched junction nucleotides: 4. The CDR3 extends over 15 amino acids. The CDR3 DNA follows: TGTGCCAGCAGCGTAGTTTCAGCGGGGACAGATACGCAGTATTTT. Translated, it gives CASSVVSAGTDTQYF. Together with reference TRBV9 and TRBJ2-3, the CDR3 gives the full variable domain: DSGVTQTPKHLITATGQRVTLRCSPRSGDLSVYWYQQSLDQGLQFLIQYYNGEERAKGNILERFSAQQFPDLHSELNLSSLELGDSALYFCASSVVSAGTDTQYFGPGTRLTVL.

The chain couples TRBV18 to TRBJ1-6; 8 bases fit TRBD1. The CDR3 consists of 15 residues. CDR1 and CDR2 (germline): KGHSH, LQKENI. V was pared by 4 bases and J by 5 bases, with 4 bases of the junction left unmatched. CDR3 sequence reads: CASSLQGANNSPLHF. The DNA of the CDR3 is TGTGCCAGCTCACTTCAGGGGGCGAATAATTCACCCCTCCACTTT.

In DNA form, the CDR3 reads TGCGCCAGCAGCCCAGGGACTAGCGGGGGACCAGGAGAGACCCAGTACTTC. Encoded protein: CASSPGTSGGPGETQYF. The rearrangement joins TRBV5-1 to TRBJ2-5; 14 nucleotides match TRBD2. J gave up 4 bases and V 4 bases, and 9 bases lay outside the gene matches. This CDR3 is built from 17 residues. The germline V gene has CDR1 SGHRS and CDR2 YFSETQ.

V is TRBV9 and J is TRBJ1-6; no clear D. V dropped 3 bases and J dropped 0 bases, with 10 bases sitting between them. Germline CDR1 and CDR2: SGDLS and YYNGEE. This CDR3 region has 16 residues. The CDR3 nucleotides read TGTGCCAGCAGCGCCGACTTGAGCTCCTATAATTCACCCCTCCACTTT. It is translated as CASSADLSSYNSPLHF.

The gene calls are TRBV7-9 and TRBJ2-7; 7 bases match TRBD2. The CDR3 covers 13 residues. The V gene's germline CDR1 is SEHNR and CDR2 FQNEAQ (reference sequence). V was pared by 4 bases and J by 6 bases, with 6 bases of the junction left unmatched. CDR3: CASSYLGGGEQYF. The CDR3 nucleotides read TGTGCCAGCAGCTATCTGGGCGGGGGCGAGCAGTACTTC.

This rearrangement joins TRBV7-9 to TRBJ2-5, with 7 bases identical to TRBD1. The J call could be wrong; TRBJ2-7 is a better fit for the DNA end. This CDR3 is 14 amino acids long. The V gene's germline CDR1 is SEHNR and CDR2 FQNEAQ (reference sequence). The CDR3 protein is CASSLTGTPYEQYF. The DNA for the CDR3 is TGTGCCAGCAGCTTGACAGGGACCCCCTACGAGCAGTACTTC.

By sample share, this clone is hyperexpanded. The same CDR3 is also encoded by other DNA sequences in this sample. The chain combines TRBV18 with TRBJ1-2; D uncertain. The CDR3 is 13 residues long. Germline CDR1 KGHSH, CDR2 LQKENI. The V gene lost 3 bases and the J gene lost 4 bases, with 9 bases spanning the gap. The CDR3 sequence: CASSPGGSYGYTF. The DNA for the CDR3 is TGTGCCAGCTCACCGGGTGGCAGCTATGGCTACACCTTC. Based on the CDR3 plus reference TRBV18 and TRBJ1-2, the full variable domain is NAGVMQNPRHLVRRRGQEARLRCSPMKGHSHVYWYRQLPEEGLKFMVYLQKENIIDESGMPKERFSAEFPKEGPSILRIQQVVRGDSAAYFCASSPGGSYGYTFGSGTRLTVV.

This clone has only a few counts. The chain is built from TRBV6-5 and TRBJ1-5; D is undetermined. This CDR3 contains 12 residues. V gave up 6 bases and J gave up 5 bases, with 8 bases separating them. The germline V gene encodes CDR1 MNHEY and CDR2 SVGAGI. The CDR3 is CASSIDYQPQHF. The CDR3 coding sequence is TGTGCCAGCAGCATAGATTATCAGCCCCAGCATTTT.

The chain combines TRBV9 with TRBJ1-3; 7 bases fit TRBD1. Looked up from germline, CDR1 is SGDLS and CDR2 is YYNGEE. V shed 3 bases, J shed 0 bases, and the junction held 6 bases outside the gene matches. This CDR3 region has 16 residues. CDR3 bases: TGTGCCAGCAGCGCGAGACAGGGATTCTCTGGAAACACCATATATTTT. It yields the protein CASSARQGFSGNTIYF.

The chain couples TRBV4-3 to TRBJ2-1; the match to TRBD2 covers 12 bases. V trimming: 3 bases; J trimming: 5 bases; junction bases outside the gene matches: 5. The germline V gene has CDR1 LGHNA and CDR2 YSLEER. This CDR3 region has 16 residues. The CDR3 nucleotides read TGCGCCAGCAGCCAGGTGGGACTAGCGGGCGACAATGAGCAGTTCTTC. Translated, it gives CASSQVGLAGDNEQFF.

The chain employs TRBV7-2 and TRBJ2-1; D not resolved. The V and J ends lost 5 bases and 0 bases respectively, with 11 bases between them. CDR3 length: 15 residues. Germline CDR1 is SGHTA and CDR2 is FQGNSA. CDR3 sequence: CASSPIKSSYNEQFF. The CDR3 coding sequence is TGTGCCAGCAGCCCAATAAAAAGCTCCTACAATGAGCAGTTCTTC.

The chain couples TRBV2 to TRBJ1-4; D is unclear. The CDR3 runs to 15 residues. Per germline, CDR1 SNHLY and CDR2 FYNNEI. The germline V and J ends were trimmed by 8 bases and 1 base, with 14 bases remaining between them. In nucleotides, the CDR3 is TGTGCCAGCGTACCCGAAGACCGAACTAATGAAAAACTGTTTTTT. Translated: CASVPEDRTNEKLFF.

This sequence joins TRBV7-8 and TRBJ1-1; D is unclear. Germline values: CDR1 SGHVS, CDR2 FQNEAQ. The CDR3 extends over 15 amino acids. Trimming left V 1 base short and J 0 bases short, with 9 bases between. In DNA form, the CDR3 reads TGTGCCAGCAGCTTAGTAGCGGTTATGAACACTGAAGCTTTCTTT. This encodes CASSLVAVMNTEAFF. The full variable domain, its missing parts supplied by reference TRBV7-8 and TRBJ1-1, is GAGVSQSPRYKVAKRGQDVALRCDPISGHVSLFWYQQALGQGPEFLTYFQNEAQLDKSGLPSDRFFAERPEGSVSTLKIQRTQQEDSAVYLCASSLVAVMNTEAFFGQGTRLTVV.

As to this clone: An end of the junction differs from the germline gene, which may be a read error. The V gene is TRBV7-3, the J gene TRBJ1-5, with TRBD1 matching over 11 bases. This CDR3 contains 17 residues. The germline CDR1 and CDR2 sequences are SGHTA and FQGTGA. CDR3 loop: CASSLSRTGGSNQPRHF. The DNA of the CDR3 is TGTGCCAGCAGTCTCAGTCGGACAGGGGGCTCCAATCAGCCCCGGCATTTT. Full variable domain (missing parts from reference TRBV7-3 and TRBJ1-5): GAGVSQTPSNKVTEKGKYVELRCDPISGHTALYWYRQSLGQGPEFLIYFQGTGAADDSGLPNDRFFAVRPEGSVSTLKIQRTERGDSAVYLCASSLSRTGGSNQPRHFGDGTRLSIL.